This T cell receptor (beta chain) stems from a study of beta chain features in type 1 diabetes. Study information: Patient and healthy donor groups were alike in age, gender and cell yields.

One heparinised draw of blood, averaging around 120 mL, came from each donor. The study reverse transcribed the entire isolated RNA, so it sequenced expressed TCRB transcripts. Profiling relied on immunoSEQ multiplex PCR, and the TCRdb table lists in-frame clones only, not all of them. The sample carries some 700,000 clones, roughly 12% recorded once. This clone has only a few counts. Its antigen is not known. Study-wide findings and caveats: Patients with Type 1 diabetes showed moderately but significantly shorter TCRB CDR3s in all four CD4+ subsets. The study found that naive, central memory and Treg TCRB repertoires appeared more similar in patients than in healthy donors. For type 1 diabetes patients, VDJ junctions showed fewer insertions and more deletions.

This receptor was taken from a man younger than 35 with type 1 diabetes. Input material: naive CD4+ T cells from blood.

Here the CDR3 DNA reads TGTGCCAGCAGTTATACGACAGGTGGCTACGAGCAGTACTTC. Translation gives CASSYTTGGYEQYF. V is TRBV6-6 and J is TRBJ2-7; possible D gene TRBD1, 6 bases. V lost 3 bases and J lost 3, with 12 bases in between. The germline V gene has CDR1 MNHNY and CDR2 SVGAGI (reference sequence). This CDR3 is 14 amino acids long.